Sequencing of this T cell receptor (beta chain) was carried out in a study of shared clonotypes between healthy human individuals. With 5 bases removed from V and 14 bases from J, the gap between germline ends came to 12 bases. The CDR3 length is 11 residues. Germline loops: CDR1 MNHEY, CDR2 SVGAGI. The method was immunoSEQ multiplex PCR; TCRdb's version includes in-frame clones alone and lacks a portion of them. The data contain 2 million to 3 million clones, about 92% of them singletons. The rearrangement joins TRBV6-5 to TRBJ1-4; D not resolved. Sequencing used naive CD4+ T cells sorted from blood. The sample's subset: CD45RA+ positively selected. This clonotype was obtained from a young man in good health. The CDR3 DNA reads TGTGCCAGCAGTGCCTTGGGGTCGCTGTTTTTT. It specifies CASSALGSLFF.